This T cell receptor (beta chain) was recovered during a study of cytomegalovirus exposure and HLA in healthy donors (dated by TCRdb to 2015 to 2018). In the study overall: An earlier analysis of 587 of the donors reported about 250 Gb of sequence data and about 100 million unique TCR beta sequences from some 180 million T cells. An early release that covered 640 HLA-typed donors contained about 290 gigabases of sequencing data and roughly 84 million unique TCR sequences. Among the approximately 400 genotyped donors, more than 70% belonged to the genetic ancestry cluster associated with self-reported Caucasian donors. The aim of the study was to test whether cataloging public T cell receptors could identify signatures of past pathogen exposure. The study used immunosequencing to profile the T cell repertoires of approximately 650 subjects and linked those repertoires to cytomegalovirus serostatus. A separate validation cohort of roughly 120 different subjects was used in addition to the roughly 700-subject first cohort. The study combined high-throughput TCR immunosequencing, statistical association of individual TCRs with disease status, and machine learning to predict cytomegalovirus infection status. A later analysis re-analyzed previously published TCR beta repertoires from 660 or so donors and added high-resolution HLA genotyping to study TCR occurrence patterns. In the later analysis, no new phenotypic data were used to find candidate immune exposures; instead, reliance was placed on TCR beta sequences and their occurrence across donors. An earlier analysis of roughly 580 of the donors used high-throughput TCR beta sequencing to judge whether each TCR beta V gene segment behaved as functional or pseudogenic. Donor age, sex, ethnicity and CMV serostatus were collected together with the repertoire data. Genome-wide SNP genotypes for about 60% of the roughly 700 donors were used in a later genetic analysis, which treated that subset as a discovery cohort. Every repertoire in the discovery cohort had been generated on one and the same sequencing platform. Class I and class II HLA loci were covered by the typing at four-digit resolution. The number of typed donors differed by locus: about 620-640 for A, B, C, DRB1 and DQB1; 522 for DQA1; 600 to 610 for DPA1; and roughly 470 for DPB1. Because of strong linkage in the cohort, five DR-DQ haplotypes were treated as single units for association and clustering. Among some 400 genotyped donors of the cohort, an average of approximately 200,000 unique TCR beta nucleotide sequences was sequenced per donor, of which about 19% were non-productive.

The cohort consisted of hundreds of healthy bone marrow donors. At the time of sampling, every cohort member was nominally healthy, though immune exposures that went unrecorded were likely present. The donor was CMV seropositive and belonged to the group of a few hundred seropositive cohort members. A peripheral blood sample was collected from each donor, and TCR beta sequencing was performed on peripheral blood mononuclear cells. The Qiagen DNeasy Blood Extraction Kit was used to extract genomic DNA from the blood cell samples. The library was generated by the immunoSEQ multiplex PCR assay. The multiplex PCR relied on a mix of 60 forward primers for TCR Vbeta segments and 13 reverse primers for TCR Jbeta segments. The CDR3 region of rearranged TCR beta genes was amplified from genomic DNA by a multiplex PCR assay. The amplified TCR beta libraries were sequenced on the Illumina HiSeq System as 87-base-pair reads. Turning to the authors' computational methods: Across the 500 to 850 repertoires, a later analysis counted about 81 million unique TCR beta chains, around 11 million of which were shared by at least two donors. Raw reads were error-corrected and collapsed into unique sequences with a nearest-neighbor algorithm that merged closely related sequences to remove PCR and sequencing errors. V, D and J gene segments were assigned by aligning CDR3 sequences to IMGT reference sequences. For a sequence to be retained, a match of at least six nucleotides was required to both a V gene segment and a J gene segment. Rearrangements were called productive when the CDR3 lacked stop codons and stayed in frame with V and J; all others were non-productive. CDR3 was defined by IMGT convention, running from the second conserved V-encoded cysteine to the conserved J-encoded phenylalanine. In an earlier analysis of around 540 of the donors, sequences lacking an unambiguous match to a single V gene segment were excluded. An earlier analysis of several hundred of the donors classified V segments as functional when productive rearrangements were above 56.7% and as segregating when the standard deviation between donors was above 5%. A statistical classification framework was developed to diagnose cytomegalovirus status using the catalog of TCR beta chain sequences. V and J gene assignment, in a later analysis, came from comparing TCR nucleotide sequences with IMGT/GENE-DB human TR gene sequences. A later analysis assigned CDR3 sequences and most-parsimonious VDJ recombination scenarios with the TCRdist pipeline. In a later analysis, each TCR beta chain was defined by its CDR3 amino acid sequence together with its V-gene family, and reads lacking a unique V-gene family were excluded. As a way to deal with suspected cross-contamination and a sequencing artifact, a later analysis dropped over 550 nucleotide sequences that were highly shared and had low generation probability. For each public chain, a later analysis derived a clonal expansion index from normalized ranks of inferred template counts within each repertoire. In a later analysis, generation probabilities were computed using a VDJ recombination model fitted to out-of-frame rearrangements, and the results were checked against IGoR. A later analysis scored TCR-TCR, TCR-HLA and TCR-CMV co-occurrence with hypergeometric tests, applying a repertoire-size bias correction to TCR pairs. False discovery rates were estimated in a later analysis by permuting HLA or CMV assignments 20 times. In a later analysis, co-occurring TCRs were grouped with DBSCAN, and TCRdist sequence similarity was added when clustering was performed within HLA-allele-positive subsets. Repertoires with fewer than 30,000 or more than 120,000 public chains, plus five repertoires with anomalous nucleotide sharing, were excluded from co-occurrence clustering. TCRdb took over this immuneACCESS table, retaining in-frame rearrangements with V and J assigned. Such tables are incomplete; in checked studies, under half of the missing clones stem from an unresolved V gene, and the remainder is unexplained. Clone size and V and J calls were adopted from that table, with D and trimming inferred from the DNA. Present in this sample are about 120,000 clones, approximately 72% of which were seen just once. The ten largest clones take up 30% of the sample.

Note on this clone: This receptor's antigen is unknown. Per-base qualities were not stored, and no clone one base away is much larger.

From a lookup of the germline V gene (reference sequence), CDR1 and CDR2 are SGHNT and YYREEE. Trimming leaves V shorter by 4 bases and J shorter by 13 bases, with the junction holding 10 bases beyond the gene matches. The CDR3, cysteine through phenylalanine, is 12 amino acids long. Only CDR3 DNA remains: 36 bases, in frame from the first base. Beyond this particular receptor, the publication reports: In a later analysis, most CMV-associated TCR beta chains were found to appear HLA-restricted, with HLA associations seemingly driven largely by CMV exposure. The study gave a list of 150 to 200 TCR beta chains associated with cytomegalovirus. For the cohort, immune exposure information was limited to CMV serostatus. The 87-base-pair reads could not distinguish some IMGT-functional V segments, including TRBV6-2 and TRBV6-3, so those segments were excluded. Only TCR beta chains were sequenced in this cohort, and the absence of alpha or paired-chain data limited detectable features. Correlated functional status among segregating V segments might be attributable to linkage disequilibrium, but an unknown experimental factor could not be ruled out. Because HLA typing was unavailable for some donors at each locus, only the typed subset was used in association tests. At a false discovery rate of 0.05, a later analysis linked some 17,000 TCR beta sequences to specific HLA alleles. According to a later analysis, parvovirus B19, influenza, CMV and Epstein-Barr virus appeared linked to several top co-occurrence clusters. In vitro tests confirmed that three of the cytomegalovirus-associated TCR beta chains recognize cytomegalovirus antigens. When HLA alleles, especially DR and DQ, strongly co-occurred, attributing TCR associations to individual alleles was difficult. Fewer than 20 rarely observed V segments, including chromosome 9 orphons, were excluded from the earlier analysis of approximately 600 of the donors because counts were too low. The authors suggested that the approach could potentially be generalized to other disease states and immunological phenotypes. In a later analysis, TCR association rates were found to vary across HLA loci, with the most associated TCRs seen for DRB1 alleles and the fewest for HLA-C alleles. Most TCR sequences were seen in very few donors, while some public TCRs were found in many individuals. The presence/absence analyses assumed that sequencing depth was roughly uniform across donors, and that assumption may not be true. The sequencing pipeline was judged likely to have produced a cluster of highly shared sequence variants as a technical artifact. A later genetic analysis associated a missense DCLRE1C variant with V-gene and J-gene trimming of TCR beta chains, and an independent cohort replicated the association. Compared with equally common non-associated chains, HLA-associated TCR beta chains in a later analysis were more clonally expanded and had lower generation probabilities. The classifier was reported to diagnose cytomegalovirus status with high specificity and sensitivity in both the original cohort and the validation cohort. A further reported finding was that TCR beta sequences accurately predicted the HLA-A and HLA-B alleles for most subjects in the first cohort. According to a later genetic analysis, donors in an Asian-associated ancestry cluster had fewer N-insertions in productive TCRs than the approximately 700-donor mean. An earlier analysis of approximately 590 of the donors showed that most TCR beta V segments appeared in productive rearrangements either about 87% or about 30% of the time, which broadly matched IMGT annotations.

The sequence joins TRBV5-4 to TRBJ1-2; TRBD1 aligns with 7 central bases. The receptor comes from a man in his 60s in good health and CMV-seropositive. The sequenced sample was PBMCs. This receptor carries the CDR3 CASSTRTGHTTF. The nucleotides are TGTGCCAGCAGCACGCGGACAGGACACACCACCTTC.